These 27 T cell receptor beta chains came from one sample sequenced in a study of graft-versus-host responses after intestinal transplantation. These TCRs are of unknown antigen specificity. Some clones are missing from TCRdb's copy, which holds only in-frame ones; the method was immunoSEQ multiplex PCR. Among approximately 77,000 clones, roughly nine tenths were seen once, and the ten largest hold roughly 0.32%. The sample was unstimulated CD4+ T cells sorted from spleen or lymph node cells, taken before intestinal transplant. These receptors were collected from a human donor who received an intestinal transplant.

This clone was found once. V usage is TRBV4-1 and J usage is TRBJ1-2; D call uncertain. This CDR3 has 11 amino acids. V was shortened by 3 bases and J by 8 bases, with 7 bases between the two germline ends. Germline CDR1 and CDR2: MGHRA and YSYEKL. CDR3 loop: CASSHLGGYTF. The DNA of the CDR3 is TGCGCCAGCAGCCATCTGGGCGGCTACACCTTC.

The J gene is TRBJ2-2, the V gene TRBV28; D unclear. Germline V gives CDR1 MDHEN, CDR2 SYDVKM. The CDR3 sequence is 15 residues long. Trimming took off 1 base at V and 0 bases at J, with 6 bases between the two ends. The CDR3 is CASSLSYSNTGELFF. As DNA, the CDR3 is TGTGCCAGCAGTTTATCGTACTCGAACACCGGGGAGCTGTTTTTT.

The gene calls are TRBV28 and TRBJ1-2; D gene unclear. CDR3 length: 12 amino acids. Per the germline V gene, CDR1 is MDHEN and CDR2 is SYDVKM. V dropped 8 bases and J dropped 2 bases, with 9 bases sitting between them. In nucleotides, the CDR3 is TGTGCCAGCGAAAGTAGCAACTATGGCTACACCTTC. This gives the protein CASESSNYGYTF.

This rearrangement joins TRBV18 to TRBJ1-1, with no clear D. The CDR3 is 14 amino acids. V shed 4 bases and J shed 7 bases, with 16 bases lying between them. In germline, CDR1 is KGHSH, CDR2 LQKENI. CDR3 nucleotide sequence: TGTGCCAGCTCACAAATCGGGAAGAAGGGTGAAGCTTTCTTT. It encodes CASSQIGKKGEAFF. The complete variable domain, with remaining parts taken from reference TRBV18 and TRBJ1-1, reads NAGVMQNPRHLVRRRGQEARLRCSPMKGHSHVYWYRQLPEEGLKFMVYLQKENIIDESGMPKERFSAEFPKEGPSILRIQQVVRGDSAAYFCASSQIGKKGEAFFGQGTRLTVV.

This chain connects TRBV18 to TRBJ2-7; no clear D. Germline lookup yields CDR1 KGHSH and CDR2 LQKENI. The CDR3 contains 12 residues. The germline V and J ends were trimmed by 5 bases and 3 bases, with 8 bases remaining between them. The CDR3 loop is CASSGSGYEQYF. CDR3 sequence (DNA): TGTGCCAGCTCAGGGTCGGGCTACGAGCAGTACTTC.

This chain joins TRBV7-2 and TRBJ2-3, with 7 bases that match TRBD2. The CDR3 length is 15 residues. Germline CDR1 reads SGHTA; CDR2 reads FQGNSA. V lost 5 bases, J lost 0 bases, and 5 bases stayed unmatched. The CDR3 nucleotides read TGTGCCAGCAGCCAAAGCGGGGTCAGCACAGATACGCAGTATTTT. Translating it yields CASSQSGVSTDTQYF.

The J gene is TRBJ1-2, the V gene TRBV13; 8 bases agree with TRBD1. Germline V gene sequence: CDR1 PRHDT, CDR2 FYEKMQ (reference sequence). The V segment lost 5 bases and the J segment 8 bases; nucleotides outside the gene matches: 16. CDR3 length: 16 amino acids. The CDR3 here is CASSPVGVVQGEGYTF. DNA for the CDR3: TGTGCCAGCAGCCCCGTAGGTGTTGTACAGGGGGAGGGCTACACCTTC.

This clone appeared a single time. V usage is TRBV6-1 and J usage is TRBJ2-3; 7 bases line up with TRBD2. CDR3 size: 14 residues. The junction had 5 bases not matched to a gene; V was cut back by 2 bases and J by 6 bases. Germline V gene sequence: CDR1 MNHNS, CDR2 SASEGT. As DNA, the CDR3 is TGTGCCAGCAGTGAAAGGTGGGGGGGGGATACGCAGTATTTT. Its protein product is CASSERWGGDTQYF.

CDR3 sequence reads: CATSRDISGGPQETQYF. For the CDR3, the DNA is TGTGCCACCAGCAGAGATATAAGCGGGGGCCCTCAAGAGACCCAGTACTTC. The J gene is TRBJ2-5, the V gene TRBV15; 8 nucleotides match TRBD2. The CDR3 is 17 residues long. Per germline, CDR1 LNHNV and CDR2 YYDKDF (reference sequence). The V and J ends lost 0 bases and 2 bases, in that order; junction bases with no gene match: 8.

The chain recombines TRBV9 with TRBJ2-3; unclear D gene. The germline gives CDR1 SGDLS, CDR2 YYNGEE. Trimming cost V 4 bases and J 2 bases, with 14 bases left between them. The CDR3 length is 15 residues. In nucleotides, the CDR3 is TGTGCCAGCAGCCCCAGAGGCGCCCACACAGATACGCAGTATTTT. Residues: CASSPRGAHTDTQYF. The variable domain in full, with the rest retrieved from reference TRBV9 and TRBJ2-3, is DSGVTQTPKHLITATGQRVTLRCSPRSGDLSVYWYQQSLDQGLQFLIQYYNGEERAKGNILERFSAQQFPDLHSELNLSSLELGDSALYFCASSPRGAHTDTQYFGPGTRLTVL.

The rearrangement joins TRBV5-1 to TRBJ2-6, with D tentatively TRBD1 (5 bases). The germline V and J ends were trimmed by 1 base and 2 bases, with 13 bases remaining between them. The CDR3 spans 17 residues. CDR1 and CDR2 from the germline V gene are SGHRS and YFSETQ. The CDR3 sequence: CASSLYPKGTGANVLTF. The CDR3 DNA sequence: TGCGCCAGCAGCTTGTATCCGAAGGGGACTGGGGCCAACGTCCTGACTTTC.

This chain uses TRBV18 with TRBJ2-7; 12 bases agree with TRBD2. The CDR3 contains 18 residues. V shed 1 base and J 2 bases; nucleotides not matched to a gene: 9. Germline CDR1 is KGHSH and CDR2 is LQKENI. The CDR3 DNA reads as TGTGCCAGCTCACCACGGAGGGGAACTAGCGGGAGGCCCTACGAGCAGTACTTC. Its translation: CASSPRRGTSGRPYEQYF.

The rearrangement uses TRBV6-1 and TRBJ1-5; D is undetermined. Germline V gives CDR1 MNHNS, CDR2 SASEGT. The CDR3 is 15 amino acids. Deletions cut 10 bases from V and 1 base from J, with 17 bases between. In nucleotides, the CDR3 is TGTGCCACCGGGTACGCTCGGATCAGCAATCAGCCCCAGCATTTT. This gives the protein CATGYARISNQPQHF.

The chain links TRBV28 to TRBJ2-7; D gene ambiguous. Germline lookup yields CDR1 MDHEN and CDR2 SYDVKM. Deletions cut 7 bases from V and 0 bases from J, with 16 bases between. CDR3 length: 15 amino acids. CDR3 DNA: TGTGCCAGCAAGGCCGGCAGCGCAAGCTCCTACGAGCAGTACTTC. It translates to CASKAGSASSYEQYF. Complete variable domain (other parts from reference TRBV28 and TRBJ2-7): DVKVTQSSRYLVKRTGEKVFLECVQDMDHENMFWYRQDPGLGLRLIYFSYDVKMKEKGDIPEGYSVSREKKERFSLILESASTNQTSMYLCASKAGSASSYEQYFGPGTRLTVT.

The chain is built from TRBV9 and TRBJ2-3, with a weak D call TRBD1 (6 bases). Germline assignment: CDR1 SGDLS and CDR2 YYNGEE. The CDR3 sequence is 17 residues long. V was clipped by 0 bases and J by 2 bases, with 16 bases between them. The CDR3, as DNA: TGTGCCAGCAGCGTAGGATCTAGGGGGTTGGACACAGATACGCAGTATTTT. Encoded protein: CASSVGSRGLDTDTQYF.

The chain recombines TRBV27 with TRBJ2-2, with TRBD1 as a possible D gene (5 bases). Trimming took off 6 bases at V and 6 bases at J, with 8 bases between the two ends. The V gene's germline CDR1 is MNHEY and CDR2 SMNVEV (reference sequence). The CDR3 spans 12 residues. The CDR3 sequence is CASRQGPGELFF. CDR3 in DNA: TGTGCCAGCAGGCAGGGTCCCGGGGAGCTGTTTTTT.

This clone was detected only once. The chain combines TRBV2 with TRBJ2-5, with D perhaps TRBD1 (6 bases). The germline CDR1 and CDR2 sequences are SNHLY and FYNNEI. V was clipped by 4 bases and J by 5 bases, with 8 bases between them. The CDR3 contains 12 residues. CDR3 sequence reads: CASSAGHETQYF. CDR3 bases: TGTGCCAGCAGTGCGGGACATGAGACCCAGTACTTC.

The rearrangement joins TRBV19 to TRBJ2-3; 7 nucleotides line up with TRBD1. Trimming cost V 5 bases and J 2 bases; bases outside gene matches: 7. The CDR3 contains 15 residues. From germline, CDR1 is LNHDA and CDR2 SQIVND (reference sequence). For the CDR3, the DNA is TGTGCCAGTAGTTTTCGGACAGGTTACACAGATACGCAGTATTTT. Protein sequence: CASSFRTGYTDTQYF.

V and J are TRBV6-5 and TRBJ2-7, with 11 bases lining up with TRBD2. V gave up 6 bases and J gave up 12 bases; unmatched junction bases: 10. The CDR3 is 13 amino acids. The germline CDR1 and CDR2 sequences are MNHEY and SVGAGI. The CDR3 region has the DNA TGTGCCAGCAGCCCAACTAGCGGGGGTCCGGGGTACTTC. Translation gives CASSPTSGGPGYF.

CDR3 nucleotides: TGTGCCAGCAGTTTAAGCCAGGACAGGTTAGGGCAGTACTTC. Translated, it gives CASSLSQDRLGQYF. The V and J genes are TRBV28 and TRBJ2-7; the match to TRBD1 covers 7 bases. Germline CDR1 reads MDHEN; CDR2 reads SYDVKM. The CDR3 consists of 14 residues. J gave up 9 bases and V 2 bases, and 10 bases lay outside the gene matches.

The chain is built from TRBV27 and TRBJ1-6; D remains unclear. In germline, CDR1 is MNHEY, CDR2 SMNVEV (reference sequence). Deletions cut 3 bases from V and 7 bases from J, with 10 bases between. CDR3 size: 14 residues. DNA for the CDR3: TGTGCCAGCAGTTTCCCCGGGGAAAATTCACCCCTCCACTTT. Protein sequence: CASSFPGENSPLHF.

V gene TRBV10-1 combines with J gene TRBJ2-3, with TRBD2 as a possible D gene (6 bases). Per the germline V gene, CDR1 is WNHNN and CDR2 is SYGVQD (reference sequence). The CDR3 loop spans 15 amino acids. V gave up 3 bases and J gave up 0 bases, with 10 bases separating them. This CDR3 reads CASSDYSGSTDTQYF. The CDR3 coding sequence is TGCGCCAGCAGTGATTATAGCGGAAGCACAGATACGCAGTATTTT.

The rearrangement links TRBV6-6 to TRBJ1-5; D possibly corresponds to TRBD1 (5 bases). The CDR3 runs to 16 residues. V was trimmed by 2 bases and J by 0 bases, leaving 11 bases between them. The V gene's germline CDR1 is MNHNY and CDR2 SVGAGI (reference sequence). CDR3 in DNA: TGTGCCAGCAGTTACAGGGCGGGGGATAGCAATCAGCCCCAGCATTTT. Its protein product is CASSYRAGDSNQPQHF.

The chain combines TRBV6-1 with TRBJ2-7; tentatively, D is TRBD1 (6 bases). Between the trimmed V and J ends, which lost 6 bases and 7 bases, there was a span of 13 bases. The length of the CDR3 is 12 residues. Germline lookup yields CDR1 MNHNS and CDR2 SASEGT. CDR3 in DNA: TGTGCCAGCAGACCACAGGGTGGGGAGCAGTACTTC. This encodes CASRPQGGEQYF.

The chain joins TRBV28 to TRBJ1-2; no clear D gene. V lost 8 bases, J lost 0 bases, and 10 bases lay in between. Per the germline V gene, CDR1 is MDHEN and CDR2 is SYDVKM. The CDR3 loop spans 13 amino acids. CDR3 sequence reads: CASGPLANYGYTF. DNA for the CDR3: TGTGCCAGCGGGCCTTTAGCTAACTATGGCTACACCTTC.

The chain is built from TRBV28 and TRBJ1-2; TRBD1 might be the D (5 bases). The V and J ends lost 6 bases and 6 bases respectively, with 14 bases between them. There are 13 residues in the CDR3. Germline lookup yields CDR1 MDHEN and CDR2 SYDVKM. The CDR3 here is CASRPGSLNGYTF. Written as DNA, the CDR3 is TGTGCCAGCAGGCCAGGGTCCCTGAATGGCTACACCTTC.

The J gene is TRBJ2-1, the V gene TRBV19; 8 bases are a match to TRBD1. The CDR3 is made up of 13 amino acids. Germline loops: CDR1 LNHDA, CDR2 SQIVND (reference sequence). V lost 7 bases and J lost 9; bases outside the gene matches: 8. This CDR3 is CASTRTGWGEQFF. The CDR3 DNA reads TGTGCCAGTACCCGGACAGGGTGGGGTGAGCAGTTCTTC.